The next 8 T cell receptor beta chains were all read from a single sample in a study of T cell responses to AZD1222 COVID-19 vaccine. Profiling relied on immunoSEQ multiplex PCR, and the TCRdb table lists in-frame clones only, not all of them. Of some 91,000 clones listed, roughly 90% were seen once; the top ten hold 2% to 3%. Sample: peripheral blood, taken on day 0 of AZD1222 vaccination. The receptors were gathered from an adult in good health.

The gene calls are TRBV2 and TRBJ2-7, with TRBD2 as a possible D gene (5 bases). Trimming removed 5 bases from V and 8 bases from J, with 13 bases in between. This CDR3 is built from 12 residues. CDR1 and CDR2 from the germline V gene are SNHLY and FYNNEI. The DNA for the CDR3 is TGTGCCAGCAGTTTACTAGTCCCCAAGCAGTACTTC. This translates into CASSLLVPKQYF.

V and J are TRBV29-1 and TRBJ1-5; D is unresolved. The germline V and J ends were trimmed by 5 bases and 0 bases, with 11 bases remaining between them. Germline V lookup: CDR1 SQVTM, CDR2 ANQGSEA. CDR3 size: 14 residues. As DNA, the CDR3 is TGCAGCGTTTCGATAGTGGGTAGCAATCAGCCCCAGCATTTT. This encodes CSVSIVGSNQPQHF.

The chain has TRBV5-4 and TRBJ2-1; D is perhaps TRBD1 or TRBD2 (7 bases each). Germline V gene data show CDR1 as SGHNT and CDR2 as YYREEE (reference sequence). The CDR3 length is 15 residues. Deletions cut 3 bases from V and 5 bases from J, with 15 bases between. CDR3 DNA sequence: TGTGCCAGCAGCTCCCAACAGGGGAGGGACAATGAGCAGTTCTTC. Amino acid sequence: CASSSQQGRDNEQFF.

The chain couples TRBV7-3 to TRBJ2-3; tentatively, D is TRBD1 (5 bases). The germline V gene has CDR1 SGHTA and CDR2 FQGTGA. Trimming cost V 5 bases and J 0 bases, with 12 bases left between them. This CDR3 is 15 amino acids long. DNA for the CDR3: TGTGCCAGCAGCCGGACACGAGATAGCACAGATACGCAGTATTTT. It translates to CASSRTRDSTDTQYF.

This rearrangement joins TRBV18 to TRBJ1-2; 7 bases line up with TRBD1. The CDR3 extends over 13 amino acids. V lost 5 bases and J lost 2; bases outside the gene matches: 2. CDR1 and CDR2 from the germline V gene are KGHSH and LQKENI. In DNA form, the CDR3 reads TGTGCCAGCTCAGCGACAGGGAACTATGGCTACACCTTC. Amino acid sequence: CASSATGNYGYTF.

Notes on this clone: Sequence at one end of the junction differs from germline and may be a read error. The CDR3 DNA sequence: TGCAGGGTTGCGGTTGCAGACAACACGCCGGGGGGCACTGAAGCTTTCTTT. Protein sequence: CRVAVADNTPGGTEAFF. This rearrangement joins TRBV29-1 to TRBJ1-1; perhaps TRBD1 as D (5 bases). Per germline, CDR1 SQVTM and CDR2 ANQGSEA. The CDR3 is 17 amino acids.

The chain has TRBV18 and TRBJ1-3, with D hard to call. Germline loops: CDR1 KGHSH, CDR2 LQKENI. The CDR3 loop spans 15 amino acids. The germline V and J ends were trimmed by 1 base and 1 base, with 8 bases remaining between them. The CDR3 DNA reads TGTGCCAGCTCACCACAGGAGTTTTCTGGAAACACCATATATTTT. It specifies CASSPQEFSGNTIYF.

V is TRBV9 and J is TRBJ2-1; D call uncertain. There are 14 residues in the CDR3. V lost 0 bases to trimming and J lost 5 bases, with 9 bases between them. Germline V gene sequence: CDR1 SGDLS, CDR2 YYNGEE. CDR3 nucleotides: TGTGCCAGCAGCGTAGGGAAAGGAAACAATGAGCAGTTCTTC. As protein: CASSVGKGNNEQFF.